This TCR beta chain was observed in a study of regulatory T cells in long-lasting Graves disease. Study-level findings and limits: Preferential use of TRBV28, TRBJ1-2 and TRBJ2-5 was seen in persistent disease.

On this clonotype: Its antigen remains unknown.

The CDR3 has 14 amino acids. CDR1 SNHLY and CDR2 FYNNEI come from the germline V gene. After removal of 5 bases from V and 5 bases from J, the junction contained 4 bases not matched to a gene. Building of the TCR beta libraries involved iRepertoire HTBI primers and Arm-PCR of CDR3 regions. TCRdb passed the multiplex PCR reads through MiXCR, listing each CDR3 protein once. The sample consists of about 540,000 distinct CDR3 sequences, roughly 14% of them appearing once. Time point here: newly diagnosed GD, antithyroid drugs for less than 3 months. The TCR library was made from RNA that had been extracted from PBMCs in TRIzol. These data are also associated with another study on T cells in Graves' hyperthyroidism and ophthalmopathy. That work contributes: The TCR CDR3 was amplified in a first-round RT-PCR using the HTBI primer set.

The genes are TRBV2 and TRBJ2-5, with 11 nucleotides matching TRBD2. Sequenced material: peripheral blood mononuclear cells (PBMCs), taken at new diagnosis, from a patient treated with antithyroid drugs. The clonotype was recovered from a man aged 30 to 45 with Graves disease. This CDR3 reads CASSWTSGPETQYF. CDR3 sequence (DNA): TGTGCCAGCAGTTGGACTAGCGGGCCCGAGACCCAGTACTTC.